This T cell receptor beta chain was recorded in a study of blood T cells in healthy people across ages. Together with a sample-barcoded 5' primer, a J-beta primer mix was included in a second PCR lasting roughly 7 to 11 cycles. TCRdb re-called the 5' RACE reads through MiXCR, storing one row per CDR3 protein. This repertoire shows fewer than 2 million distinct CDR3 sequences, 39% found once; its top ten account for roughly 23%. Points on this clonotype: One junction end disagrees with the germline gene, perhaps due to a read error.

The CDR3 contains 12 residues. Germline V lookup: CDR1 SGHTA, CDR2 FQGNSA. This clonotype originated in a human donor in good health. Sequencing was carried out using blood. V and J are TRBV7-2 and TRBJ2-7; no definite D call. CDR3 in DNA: TGTACCAGCAGCCATGGAAACTACGAGCGGTACTTC. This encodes CTSSHGNYERYF.